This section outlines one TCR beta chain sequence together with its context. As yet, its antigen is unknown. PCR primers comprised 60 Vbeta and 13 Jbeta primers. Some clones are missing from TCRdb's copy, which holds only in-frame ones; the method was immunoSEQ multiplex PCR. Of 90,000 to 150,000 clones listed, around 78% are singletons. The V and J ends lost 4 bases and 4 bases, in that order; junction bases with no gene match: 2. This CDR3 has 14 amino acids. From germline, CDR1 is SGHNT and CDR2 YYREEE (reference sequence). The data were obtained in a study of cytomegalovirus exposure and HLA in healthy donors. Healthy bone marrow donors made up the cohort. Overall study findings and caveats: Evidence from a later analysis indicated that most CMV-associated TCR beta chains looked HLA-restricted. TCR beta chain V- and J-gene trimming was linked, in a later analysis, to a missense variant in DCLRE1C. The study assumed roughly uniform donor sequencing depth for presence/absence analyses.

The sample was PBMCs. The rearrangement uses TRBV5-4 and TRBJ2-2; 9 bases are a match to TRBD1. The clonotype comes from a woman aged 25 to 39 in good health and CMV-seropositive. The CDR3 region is CASSAGQGTGELFF. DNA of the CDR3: TGTGCCAGCAGCGCGGGACAGGGCACCGGGGAGCTGTTTTTT.